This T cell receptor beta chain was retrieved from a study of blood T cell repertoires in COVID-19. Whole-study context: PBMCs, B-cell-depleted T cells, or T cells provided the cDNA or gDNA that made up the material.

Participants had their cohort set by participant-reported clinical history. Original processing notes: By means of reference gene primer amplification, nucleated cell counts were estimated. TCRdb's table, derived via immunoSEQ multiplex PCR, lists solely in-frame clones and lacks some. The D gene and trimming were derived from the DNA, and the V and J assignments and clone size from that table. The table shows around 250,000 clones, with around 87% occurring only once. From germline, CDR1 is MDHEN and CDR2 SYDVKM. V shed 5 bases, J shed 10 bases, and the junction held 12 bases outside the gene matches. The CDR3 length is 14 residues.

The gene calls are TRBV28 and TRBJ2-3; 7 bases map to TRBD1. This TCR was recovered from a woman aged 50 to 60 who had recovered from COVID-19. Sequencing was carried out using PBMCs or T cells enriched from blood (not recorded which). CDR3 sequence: CASSQGDRTLPQYF. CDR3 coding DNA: TGTGCCAGCAGTCAGGGGGACCGAACTCTCCCGCAGTATTTT.